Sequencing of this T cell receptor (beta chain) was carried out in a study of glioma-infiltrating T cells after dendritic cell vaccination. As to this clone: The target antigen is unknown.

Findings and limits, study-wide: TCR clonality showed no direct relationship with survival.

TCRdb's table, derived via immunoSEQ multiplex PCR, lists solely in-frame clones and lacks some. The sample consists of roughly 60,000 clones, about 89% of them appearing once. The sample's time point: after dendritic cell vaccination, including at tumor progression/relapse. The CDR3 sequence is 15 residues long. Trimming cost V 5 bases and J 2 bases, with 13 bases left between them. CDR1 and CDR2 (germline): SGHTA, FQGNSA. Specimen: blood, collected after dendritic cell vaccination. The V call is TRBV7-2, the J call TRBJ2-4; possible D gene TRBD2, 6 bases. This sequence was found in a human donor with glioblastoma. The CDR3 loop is CASSPGGVTKNIQYF. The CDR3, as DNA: TGTGCCAGCAGCCCCGGCGGGGTGACCAAAAACATTCAGTACTTC.